The T cell receptor beta chain under discussion was sequenced for a study of blood T cell repertoires in COVID-19. Here immunoSEQ multiplex PCR was the method, and the copy in TCRdb shows in-frame clones only, minus some. Of around 42,000 clones in the sample, over 75% are singletons; the top ten hold about two fifths. Per the germline V gene, CDR1 is MDHEN and CDR2 is SYDVKM. This CDR3 is 11 amino acids long. V was trimmed by 7 bases and J by 8 bases, leaving 8 bases between them. This TCR derives from an elderly man with active or convalescent COVID-19. Specimen: peripheral blood. V and J are TRBV28 and TRBJ2-2; maybe TRBD1 (5 bases). CDR3 loop: CASTYRGELFF. CDR3 DNA sequence: TGTGCCAGCACCTACAGGGGGGAGCTGTTTTTT.